This T cell receptor beta chain comes out of a study of CD8 T cells in ankylosing spondylitis. TCRdb used MiXCR to reprocess the 5' RACE reads, holding one entry per CDR3 protein. The data hold 150,000 to 200,000 distinct CDR3 sequences, with 9.5% to 13% observed a single time. General study results and limits: There was a TCR beta motif, made of several highly homologous variants, that appeared characteristic of ankylosing spondylitis blood. Reported data indicate significant enrichment of disease-linked clones within matched ankylosing spondylitis synovial fluid.

Germline V lookup: CDR1 MNHNS, CDR2 SASEGT. The CDR3 is made up of 15 amino acids. The V end was cut by 5 bases, the J end by 0 bases, with 11 bases between. This clonotype occurred many times. The antigen is undetermined. The chain carries TRBV6-1 and TRBJ2-4; D tentatively reads TRBD1 or TRBD2 (5 bases each). Specimen: blood, either unsorted or a sorted T cell fraction (not recorded which). This sequence was found in a male donor with ankylosing spondylitis or in good health (not recorded which). The CDR3 DNA sequence: TGTGCCAGCAGTCCACCGGGGCTAGCCAAAAACATTCAGTACTTC. Protein product: CASSPPGLAKNIQYF.